Reported below is one TCR beta chain. This CDR3 region has 15 residues. Germline CDR1 is LGHDT and CDR2 is YNNKEL (reference sequence). V lost 0 bases and J lost 4, with 9 bases in between. Methods used by the authors: The assay estimated nucleated cells by amplifying reference gene primers. Sequencing was performed with immunoSEQ multiplex PCR; in TCRdb, only in-frame clones are kept and a portion is missing. That table gives V, J and clone size, and the DNA gave D and trimming. Of approximately 63,000 clones listed, around 85% are singletons. This sample was included in a study of blood T cell repertoires in COVID-19. Study summary: COVID-19 samples collected from the United States, Italy and Spain covered acute and convalescent phases.

The material sequenced was peripheral blood. This TCR was recovered from a woman between 65 and 79 years old with acute or convalescent COVID-19. This rearrangement joins TRBV3-1 (or the pseudogene TRBV3-2) to TRBJ1-4; D is uncertain. The CDR3 spells CASSQDNGSNEKLFF. The CDR3 DNA reads as TGTGCCAGCAGCCAAGATAATGGGAGTAATGAAAAACTGTTTTTT.